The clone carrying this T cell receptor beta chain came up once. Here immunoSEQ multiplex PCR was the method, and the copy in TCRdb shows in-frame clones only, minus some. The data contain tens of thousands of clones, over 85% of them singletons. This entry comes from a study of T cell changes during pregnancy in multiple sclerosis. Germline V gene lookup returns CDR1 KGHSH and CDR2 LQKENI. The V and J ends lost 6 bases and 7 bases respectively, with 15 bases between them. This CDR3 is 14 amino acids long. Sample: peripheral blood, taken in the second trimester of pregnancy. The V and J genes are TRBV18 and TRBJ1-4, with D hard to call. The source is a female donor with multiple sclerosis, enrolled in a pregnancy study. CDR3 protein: CASSSTPEGEKLFF. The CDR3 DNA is TGTGCCAGCTCCTCGACACCGGAGGGTGAAAAACTGTTTTTT.